Included here is one T cell receptor beta chain sequence, with context. The sample belongs to a study of blood T cell repertoires in COVID-19. Study summary: Italy, Spain and the United States were the sources of the convalescent and acute COVID-19 samples.

In the study's own analysis: Estimated nucleated cell counts came from reference gene primer amplification. Clones were read by immunoSEQ multiplex PCR, and TCRdb kept only the in-frame ones, dropping some. V and J calls and clone size come straight from that table; D and trimming were deduced from the DNA. This table holds almost 500,000 clones, about 88% found once. Those who participated ranged in age from roughly 18 to 100 years and resided in approximately 23 US areas. The CDR3 spans 15 residues. Germline assignment: CDR1 MNHEY and CDR2 SVGAGI. The V end was cut by 0 bases, the J end by 5 bases, with 13 bases between.

The chain couples TRBV6-5 to TRBJ1-1; D possibly corresponds to TRBD1 (5 bases). This receptor was identified in a woman aged 60 to 75 who had recovered from COVID-19. Specimen: PBMCs or T cells enriched from blood (not recorded which). Here the CDR3 reads CASSYSGNRLTEAFF. The DNA of the CDR3 is TGTGCCAGCAGTTACTCGGGTAACAGGTTGACTGAAGCTTTCTTT.